This TCR beta chain was sequenced in a study of cytomegalovirus exposure and HLA in healthy donors (dated by TCRdb to 2016 to 2017). With regard to the full study: An earlier analysis of approximately 640 of the donors reported 250 to 300 Gb of sequence data and around 120 million unique TCR beta sequences from 150 million to 200 million T cells. Because of strong linkage in the cohort, four to six DR-DQ haplotypes were treated as single units for association and clustering. Both class I and class II loci were covered by HLA typing, at four-digit resolution. Roughly 300 gigabases of sequencing data and approximately 85 million unique TCR sequences were included in an early release covering roughly 600 HLA-typed donors. The later analysis used no new phenotypic data to find candidate immune exposures, relying instead on TCR beta sequences and their occurrence across donors. Among the roughly 400 genotyped donors, approximately 76% belonged to the genetic ancestry cluster associated with self-reported Caucasian donors. Along with the approximately 600-subject first cohort, a separate validation cohort of 120 different subjects was used. Among around 400 genotyped donors of the cohort, an average of around 240,000 unique TCR beta nucleotide sequences was sequenced per donor, of which 15% to 20% were non-productive. The aim of the study was to test whether cataloging public T cell receptors could identify signatures of past pathogen exposure. A later genetic analysis took genome-wide SNP genotypes for about three fifths of the 666 donors and used that subset as a discovery cohort. All discovery cohort repertoires had been generated on a single sequencing platform. To predict cytomegalovirus infection status, the study combined high-throughput TCR immunosequencing, statistical association of individual TCRs with disease status, and machine learning. In an earlier analysis of over 550 of the donors, high-throughput TCR beta sequencing was used to judge whether each TCR beta V gene segment behaved as functional or pseudogenic. Typing coverage varied by locus: roughly 620-640 donors for A, B, C, DRB1 and DQB1; approximately 500 for DQA1; some 610 for DPA1; around 490 for DPB1. A later analysis re-analyzed previously published TCR beta repertoires from 500 to 700 donors and added high-resolution HLA genotyping to study TCR occurrence patterns. Alongside the repertoire data, information on donor age, sex, ethnicity and CMV serostatus was compiled. The T cell repertoires of 700 or so subjects were profiled by immunosequencing and related to cytomegalovirus serostatus. Paper-wide results and their limitations: Compared with the approximately 720-donor mean, donors in an Asian-associated ancestry cluster had fewer N-insertions in productive TCRs, according to a later genetic analysis. Most CMV-associated TCR beta chains appeared to be HLA-restricted in a later analysis, and the HLA associations seemed to be driven largely by CMV exposure. Because HLA typing was unavailable for some donors at each locus, only the typed subset was used in association tests. V-gene and J-gene trimming of TCR beta chains was associated with a missense DCLRE1C variant in a later genetic analysis, and the association was replicated in an independent cohort. Some IMGT-functional V segments, including TRBV6-2 and TRBV6-3, could not be told apart with the 87-base-pair reads, so those segments were excluded. Correlated functional status among segregating V segments might reflect linkage disequilibrium, but an unknown experimental factor could not be ruled out. A further reported finding was that TCR beta sequences accurately predicted the HLA-A and HLA-B alleles for most subjects in the first cohort. The authors suggested that the approach could potentially be extended to other disease states and immunological phenotypes. Specific HLA alleles were associated with about 17,000 TCR beta sequences at a false discovery rate of 0.05 in a later analysis. The sequencing pipeline was judged likely to have produced a cluster of highly shared sequence variants as a technical artifact. When HLA alleles, especially DR and DQ, strongly co-occurred, attributing TCR associations to individual alleles was difficult. The only immune exposure information available for the cohort was CMV serostatus. In this cohort, only TCR beta chains were sequenced, and detectable features were limited by the absence of alpha or paired-chain data. The classifier was reported to diagnose cytomegalovirus status with high specificity and sensitivity in both the original and validation cohorts. Three of the identified cytomegalovirus-associated TCR beta chains were confirmed in vitro to be specific for cytomegalovirus antigens. In an earlier analysis of some 540 of the donors, most TCR beta V segments appeared in productive rearrangements about 87% or about 30% of the time, broadly matching IMGT annotations. In a later analysis, the rate of TCR association differed among HLA loci, with DRB1 alleles having the most associated TCRs and HLA-C alleles having the fewest. Several of the top co-occurrence clusters appeared to be linked to parvovirus B19, influenza, CMV and Epstein-Barr virus, according to a later analysis. Sequencing depth was assumed to be roughly uniform across donors in the presence/absence analyses, though that assumption may not hold. Across donors, most TCR sequences were observed very rarely, whereas some public TCRs were present in many individuals. Because counts were too low, about 18 rarely observed V segments, including chromosome 9 orphons, were excluded from the earlier analysis of around 640 of the donors. Compared with equally common non-associated chains, HLA-associated TCR beta chains in a later analysis were more clonally expanded and had lower generation probabilities. The study gave a list of 150 to 200 TCR beta chains associated with cytomegalovirus.

The table lists this clone with a count of one. Its cognate antigen has yet to be identified. There are no base qualities to consult, and no much larger clone falls within one base. The cohort comprised some 680 healthy bone marrow donors. All cohort members were sampled while nominally healthy, although unrecorded immune exposures were likely present. The donor tested CMV seropositive, placing the donor among the roughly 300 seropositive members of the cohort. A peripheral blood sample was collected from each donor, and TCR beta sequencing was performed on peripheral blood mononuclear cells. Genomic DNA was extracted from the blood cell samples with the Qiagen DNeasy Blood Extraction Kit. CDR1 and CDR2 were assigned from the germline V gene (reference sequence) as MNHEY and SMNVEV. V is reduced by 6 bases and J by 0 bases, leaving a spacing of 11 bases between them. Measured from the cysteine to the phenylalanine, the CDR3 is 14 residues long. The entry retains the CDR3 DNA only, 42 bases that are in frame from base 1.

The library was prepared using the immunoSEQ multiplex PCR assay. The multiplex PCR relied on a mix of 60 forward primers for TCR Vbeta segments and 13 reverse primers for TCR Jbeta segments. The CDR3 region of rearranged TCR beta genes was amplified from genomic DNA with a multiplex PCR assay. On the Illumina HiSeq System, the amplified TCR beta libraries were sequenced as 87-base-pair reads. The paper's data handling went like this. A later analysis tallied roughly 80 million unique TCR beta chains across the 700 or so repertoires, and about 12 million of those chains were shared by two or more donors. Raw reads were error-corrected and collapsed into unique sequences with a nearest-neighbor algorithm that merged closely related sequences to remove PCR and sequencing errors. CDR3 sequences were aligned to IMGT reference sequences to assign V, D and J gene segments. Each retained sequence needed at least a six-nucleotide match to both a V gene segment and a J gene segment. A rearrangement counted as productive if the CDR3 had no stop codons and remained in frame with V and J, and every other rearrangement counted as non-productive. Following IMGT convention, CDR3 was defined as the stretch from the second conserved V-encoded cysteine to the conserved J-encoded phenylalanine. The earlier analysis of roughly 590 of the donors excluded any sequence lacking an unambiguous match to a single V gene segment. In an earlier analysis of approximately 610 of the donors, V segments were called functional above 56.7% productive rearrangements and were called segregating when the between-donor standard deviation exceeded 5%. A statistical classification framework was built to diagnose cytomegalovirus status from the catalog of TCR beta chain sequences. A later analysis assigned V and J genes by comparing TCR nucleotide sequences with IMGT/GENE-DB human TR gene sequences. The TCRdist pipeline was used in a later analysis to assign CDR3 sequences and most-parsimonious VDJ recombination scenarios. A later analysis defined each TCR beta chain by its CDR3 amino acid sequence plus V-gene family, and excluded reads lacking a unique V-gene family. As a way to deal with suspected cross-contamination and a sequencing artifact, a later analysis dropped hundreds of nucleotide sequences that were highly shared and had low generation probability. In a later analysis, a clonal expansion index for each public chain was calculated from normalized within-repertoire ranks of inferred template counts. In a later analysis, generation probabilities were computed with a VDJ recombination model fitted to out-of-frame rearrangements, and the resulting probabilities were checked against IGoR. In a later analysis, hypergeometric tests were used to score TCR-TCR, TCR-HLA and TCR-CMV co-occurrence, with a repertoire-size bias correction applied to TCR pairs. To estimate false discovery rates, a later analysis permuted the HLA or CMV assignments 20 times. A later analysis grouped co-occurring TCRs with DBSCAN, adding TCRdist sequence similarity when clustering within HLA-allele-positive subsets. Repertoires with fewer than 30,000 or more than 120,000 public chains, plus five repertoires with anomalous nucleotide sharing, were excluded from co-occurrence clustering. The clones in this table, taken by TCRdb from immuneACCESS, are in-frame only. Not every clone is retained; where verified, under half of the shortfall comes from an unresolved V gene, and the cause of the rest is unknown. Clone size and the V and J calls come from that table; the DNA yielded D and trimming. The sample includes over 100,000 clones, with 73% observed a single time. Together, the top ten hold more than 2% of the sample.

This receptor was taken from a woman aged 40 to 50 in good health and CMV-seropositive. Here the chain combines TRBV27 and TRBJ2-5; the D region possibly corresponds to TRBD1 (5 bases align). Sequencing input: PBMCs. The bases are TGTGCCAGCAGGAGGACAATAGACCAAGAGACCCAGTACTTC. Protein translation: CASRRTIDQETQYF.